This TCR beta chain was recovered during a study of Ad26.COV2.S vaccination and SARS-CoV-2 variants. The overall study: Participants got Ad26.COV2.S intramuscularly, once or twice 56 days apart. General study results and limits: With respect to non-spike TCR breadth, vaccine and placebo recipients were similar.

This CDR3 spans 15 amino acids. The method was immunoSEQ multiplex PCR; TCRdb's version includes in-frame clones alone and lacks a portion of them. The sample yields about 280,000 clones, about 87% seen once. Remarks on this clone: Antigen: not known.

Documented treatment: about 20 received Ad26.COV2.S at low or high dose, single or two shots; about 5 received placebo; per-sample allocation not given. It was on day 63 after the first vaccine or placebo injection that samples were taken. It was an adult aged 18-55 years in Boston who was the donor. Vaccination employed an Ad26 vector expressing the Wuhan-strain SARS-CoV-2 spike. Sequencing used peripheral blood, obtained in a trial of Ad26.COV2.S vaccine versus placebo. This sequence was found in a person between 18 and 59 years old who received the Ad26.COV2.S COVID-19 vaccine or a placebo. The chain recombines TRBV21-1 with TRBJ1-2. TRBV21-1 is described as a pseudogene. DNA for the CDR3: TGTGCCAGCAGCAAAGGAGGCAGGCACCAAGTGGGCTACACCTTC. It yields the protein CASSKGGRHQVGYTF.